These T cell receptor beta chains were read from a single sample in a study of human T cells and chemical hapten exposure. From the RACE reads, TCRdb called clonotypes with MiXCR, one entry per CDR3 protein. The sample contains 180,000 or so distinct CDR3 sequences, approximately 20% of which appear only once. This sample comprised whole blood, obtained in connection with sensitization to the hapten diphenylcyclopropenone (DPC). All receptors derive from a woman between 50 and 59 years old with alopecia areata. Some clones in this sample may be carry-over from other donors' samples. Each CDR3 is given with its conserved first and last residue. Each record gives: V gene, J gene, D gene, clone size, CDR3 DNA, CDR3 protein. The D gene is left open where the match is weak. Some rows mark clone size as missing; the rest say once, few, many or name a class of expanded clone.

v_call: TRBV29-1
j_call: TRBJ2-7
d_call: -
clone_size: -
cdr3_nt: TGCAGCGTAAGACAGCCCCACTCCTACGAGCAGTACTTC
cdr3_aa: CSVRQPHSYEQYF

v_call: TRBV3-1
j_call: TRBJ2-1
d_call: TRBD2
clone_size: -
cdr3_nt: TGTGCCAGCAGCCGCCCGACTAGCGGGTATCACAATGAGCAGTTCTTC
cdr3_aa: CASSRPTSGYHNEQFF

v_call: TRBV10-3
j_call: TRBJ2-1
d_call: TRBD2
clone_size: -
cdr3_nt: TGTGCCATCAGCGGGACTAGCGGGAGGGCCGACAATGAGCAGTTCTTC
cdr3_aa: CAISGTSGRADNEQFF

v_call: TRBV20-1
j_call: TRBJ2-5
d_call: -
clone_size: -
cdr3_nt: TGCAGTGGGATAAAGACAAGCCAAGAGACCCAGTACTTC
cdr3_aa: CSGIKTSQETQYF

v_call: TRBV6-5
j_call: TRBJ2-1
d_call: TRBD2
clone_size: -
cdr3_nt: TGTGCCAGCAGCAAGGGACTAGCGGCCTACAATGAGCAGTTCTTC
cdr3_aa: CASSKGLAAYNEQFF

v_call: TRBV5-6
j_call: TRBJ1-3
d_call: TRBD1
clone_size: -
cdr3_nt: TGTGCCAGCAGCTTGTCGGACAGGGGGCGCCTCGTTGGAAACACCATATATTTT
cdr3_aa: CASSLSDRGRLVGNTIYF

v_call: TRBV6-6
j_call: TRBJ1-3
d_call: TRBD1
clone_size: few
cdr3_nt: TGTGCCAGCACCCCCCGGGACAGCTCTGGAAACACCATATATTTT
cdr3_aa: CASTPRDSSGNTIYF

v_call: TRBV25-1
j_call: TRBJ2-5
d_call: -
clone_size: few
cdr3_nt: TGTGCCAGCGAGGGGGACGCAGCGGGGGAGACCCAGTACTTC
cdr3_aa: CASEGDAAGETQYF

v_call: TRBV12-3/TRBV12-4
j_call: TRBJ2-5
d_call: -
clone_size: few
cdr3_nt: TGTGCCAGCAGTTTAGATTACGGACGAAGCCAAGAGACCCAGTACTTC
cdr3_aa: CASSLDYGRSQETQYF

v_call: TRBV25-1
j_call: TRBJ2-5
d_call: TRBD2
clone_size: -
cdr3_nt: TGTGCCAGCAGCCCATTCGGCGGGCGGACTAGCGGGAGGGCGGAGACCCAGTACTTC
cdr3_aa: CASSPFGGRTSGRAETQYF